This T cell receptor (beta chain) was retrieved from a study of blood T cells in healthy people across ages. Overall study: Every two T cells gave about one barcoded beta molecule via template switching.

On this clonotype itself: Its antigen is as yet unknown.

Primers used in a second PCR of about 7 to 12 cycles were a sample-barcoded 5' primer and a J-beta primer mix. TCRdb used MiXCR to reprocess the 5' RACE reads, holding one entry per CDR3 protein. The sample yields around 780,000 distinct CDR3 sequences, roughly 56% seen once. The germline V gene encodes CDR1 SGHRS and CDR2 YFSETQ. The CDR3 is 15 residues long. V gave up 4 bases and J gave up 2 bases; unmatched junction bases: 7. Study-wide results and caveats: The study found more naive CD4+ cells and higher diversity in long-lived than aged donors.

Healthy Caucasian individuals from Russia aged about 6 to 95 were enrolled as donors. Total RNA extraction produced at least 5.5 micrograms (per sample) for the study. This clonotype was sampled from a man between 40 and 49 years old in good health. The material sequenced was blood. The chain employs TRBV5-1 and TRBJ2-3, with 7 bases that match TRBD2. Here the CDR3 DNA reads TGCGCCAGCAGCGGAAATAGCGGGTTCACAGATACGCAGTATTTT. This gives the protein CASSGNSGFTDTQYF.